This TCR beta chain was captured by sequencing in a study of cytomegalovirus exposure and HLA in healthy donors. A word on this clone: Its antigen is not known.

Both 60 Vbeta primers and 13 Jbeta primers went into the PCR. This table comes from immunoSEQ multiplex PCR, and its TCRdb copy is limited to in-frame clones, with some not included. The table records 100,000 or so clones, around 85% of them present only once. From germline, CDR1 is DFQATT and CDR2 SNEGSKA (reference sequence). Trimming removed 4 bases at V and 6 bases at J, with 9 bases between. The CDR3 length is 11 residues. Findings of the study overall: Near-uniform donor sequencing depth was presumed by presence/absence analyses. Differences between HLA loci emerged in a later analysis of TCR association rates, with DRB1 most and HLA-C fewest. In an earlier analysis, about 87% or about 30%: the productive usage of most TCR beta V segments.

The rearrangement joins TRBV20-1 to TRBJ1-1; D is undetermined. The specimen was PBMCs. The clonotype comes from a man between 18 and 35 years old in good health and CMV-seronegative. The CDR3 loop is CSATGYPEAFF. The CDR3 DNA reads TGCAGTGCTACGGGATACCCTGAAGCTTTCTTT.